These 25 T cell receptor beta chains were all obtained from the same sample, sequenced in a study of blood T cell repertoires in COVID-19. Here immunoSEQ multiplex PCR was the method, and the copy in TCRdb shows in-frame clones only, minus some. The sample consists of roughly 430,000 clones, approximately 88% of them appearing once. Input material: PBMCs or T cells enriched from blood (not recorded which). The receptor source for this set is a middle-aged woman with acute COVID-19.

The CDR3 reads CAWVRSPLHF. CDR3 bases: TGTGCCTGGGTCAGATCACCCCTCCACTTT. V and J are TRBV30 and TRBJ1-6; D gene unclear. Between the trimmed V and J ends, which lost 5 bases and 10 bases, there was a span of 6 bases. From germline, CDR1 is GTSNPN and CDR2 SVGIG (reference sequence). The CDR3 length is 10 residues.

The V call is TRBV21-1, the J call TRBJ1-2; the table calls TRBD1, which could not be checked here. TRBV21-1 is a known pseudogene. The length of the CDR3 is 15 residues. The CDR3 is CASSKEDRPPNGYTF. In nucleotides, the CDR3 is TGTGCCAGCAGCAAAGAGGACAGGCCACCCAATGGCTACACCTTC.

V is TRBV24-1 and J is TRBJ2-7; a possible D gene is TRBD1 (5 bases). Germline V gene sequence: CDR1 KGHDR, CDR2 SFDVKD. Trimming left V 3 bases short and J 4 bases short, with 9 bases between. The CDR3 is 13 amino acids. The CDR3 loop is CATSDGHGYEQYF. In DNA, the CDR3 is TGTGCCACCAGTGATGGACACGGTTACGAGCAGTACTTC.

The chain links TRBV2 to TRBJ1-2; possibly TRBD1 for D (6 bases). The CDR3 sequence is 15 residues long. V was cut by 3 bases and J by 2 bases, with 13 bases left in between. Germline V CDR1 and CDR2: SNHLY, FYNNEI. DNA for the CDR3: TGTGCCAGCAGTGAGCAGGGGAGTAGGAACTATGGCTACACCTTC. Amino acids: CASSEQGSRNYGYTF.

The chain couples TRBV4-2 to TRBJ1-5, with D perhaps matching TRBD1 (5 bases). Deletions cut 0 bases from V and 6 bases from J, with 6 bases between. The CDR3 is 13 residues long. Germline-derived CDR1 and CDR2 are LGHNA and YNFKEQ. CDR3 sequence (DNA): TGTGCCAGCAGCCAAGACGACAGTCAGCCCCAGCATTTT. It specifies CASSQDDSQPQHF.

The chain has TRBV18 and TRBJ2-7; tentatively, D is TRBD2 (5 bases). V dropped 3 bases and J dropped 7 bases, with 10 bases sitting between them. The CDR3 is 12 amino acids. Germline CDR1 reads KGHSH; CDR2 reads LQKENI. The CDR3 here is CASSPLSGEQYF. In nucleotides, the CDR3 is TGTGCCAGCTCACCCCTCTCGGGGGAGCAGTACTTC.

The CDR3 spells CASRRQGAANYGYTF. The DNA for the CDR3 is TGTGCCAGCAGGAGACAGGGGGCAGCTAACTATGGCTACACCTTC. The chain employs TRBV6-5 and TRBJ1-2; TRBD1 agrees at 10 bases. The CDR3 length is 15 residues. Germline CDR1 MNHEY, CDR2 SVGAGI. The V and J ends lost 6 bases and 0 bases, in that order; junction bases with no gene match: 4.

This clone was detected only once. The chain combines TRBV3-1 (or the pseudogene TRBV3-2) with TRBJ2-5; a possible D gene is TRBD1 (6 bases). Trimming took 4 bases from V and 2 from J, leaving 11 bases between them. This CDR3 spans 14 amino acids. CDR1 is LGHDT and CDR2 is YNNKEL in the germline V gene (reference sequence). The chain's CDR3 is CASSLYRAQETQYF. The DNA for the CDR3 is TGTGCCAGCAGCCTATACAGGGCTCAAGAGACCCAGTACTTC.

This clone was observed once. The V call is TRBV29-1, the J call TRBJ1-5, with a possible D match to TRBD1 (5 bases). There are 13 residues in the CDR3. Germline V gives CDR1 SQVTM, CDR2 ANQGSEA. Trimming took 2 bases from V and 3 from J, leaving 8 bases between them. The CDR3 DNA is TGCAGCGTTGAATGGGGGGACAATCAGCCCCAGCATTTT. This encodes CSVEWGDNQPQHF. The complete variable domain, with remaining parts taken from reference TRBV29-1 and TRBJ1-5, reads SAVISQKPSRDICQRGTSLTIQCQVDSQVTMMFWYRQQPGQSLTLIATANQGSEATYESGFVIDKFPISRPNLTFSTLTVSNMSPEDSSIYLCSVEWGDNQPQHFGDGTRLSIL.

This chain links TRBV4-1 with TRBJ1-5; 8 bases map to TRBD1. The CDR3 consists of 17 residues. Looked up from germline, CDR1 is MGHRA and CDR2 is YSYEKL. J lost 6 bases, V lost 0 bases, and 10 bases had no gene match. The CDR3 protein is CASSQDSQGAKSQPQHF. The CDR3 DNA sequence: TGCGCCAGCAGCCAAGACAGTCAGGGGGCAAAGTCTCAGCCCCAGCATTTT.

The V gene is TRBV6-1, the J gene TRBJ1-5, with D maybe TRBD1 (5 bases). Germline V gives CDR1 MNHNS, CDR2 SASEGT. The CDR3 loop spans 16 amino acids. V was shortened by 0 bases and J by 7 bases, with 16 bases between the two germline ends. The CDR3 DNA reads as TGTGCCAGCAGTGAAGCGCTGGGGGGAGGGAACCAGCCCCAGCATTTT. Amino acid sequence: CASSEALGGGNQPQHF.

The rearrangement links TRBV6-4 to TRBJ1-3, with D uncertain. There are 19 residues in the CDR3. Germline CDR1 is MRHNA and CDR2 is SNTAGT. V was cut by 0 bases and J by 0 bases, with 18 bases left in between. The CDR3 region is CASSDSLGGLYRSGNTIYF. Written as DNA, the CDR3 is TGTGCCAGCAGTGACTCGTTAGGCGGACTCTATCGCTCTGGAAACACCATATATTTT.

This chain uses TRBV27 with TRBJ2-2; 7 bases agree with TRBD2. The CDR3 loop spans 18 amino acids. In germline, CDR1 is MNHEY, CDR2 SMNVEV (reference sequence). J gave up 2 bases and V 5 bases, and 14 bases lay outside the gene matches. As DNA, the CDR3 is TGTGCCAGCAGTCCCTGGTCGGGGAGGGGAGGTAACACCGGGGAGCTGTTTTTT. Protein: CASSPWSGRGGNTGELFF.

The V and J genes are TRBV4-1 and TRBJ2-3, with D unclear. The CDR3 runs 14 residues. The germline V gene encodes CDR1 MGHRA and CDR2 YSYEKL. Trimming took 3 bases from V and 6 from J, leaving 13 bases between them. The CDR3 nucleotides are TGCGCCAGCAGCCACACCGTGGCCGGGGATACGCAGTATTTT. Translating it yields CASSHTVAGDTQYF.

In its sample, this clone was seen once. The chain joins TRBV5-1 to TRBJ2-1, with TRBD2 matching 11 bases. The CDR3 runs to 14 residues. CDR1 SGHRS and CDR2 YFSETQ come from the germline V gene. Trimming took 5 bases from V and 3 from J; bases not matched to a gene: 1. CDR3 DNA sequence: TGCGCCAGCAGACTAGCGGGGGACTACAATGAGCAGTTCTTC. This translates into CASRLAGDYNEQFF.

The V and J genes are TRBV5-1 and TRBJ1-2, with 7 nucleotides matching TRBD1. J gave up 8 bases and V 2 bases, and 15 bases lay outside the gene matches. CDR1 is SGHRS and CDR2 is YFSETQ in the germline V gene. The CDR3 consists of 16 residues. The CDR3 DNA is TGCGCCAGCAGCTTTATTCGACAGGGTGGGGCTGGAGGCTACACCTTC. Translated: CASSFIRQGGAGGYTF.

The chain has TRBV2 and TRBJ1-5, with D unclear. This CDR3 is built from 13 residues. V was pared by 4 bases and J by 0 bases, with 4 bases between. Germline loops: CDR1 SNHLY, CDR2 FYNNEI. The CDR3 DNA reads as TGTGCCAGCAGTGGAGATAGCAATCAGCCCCAGCATTTT. Residues: CASSGDSNQPQHF.

The CDR3 sequence: CASSRMVEAEAFF. The CDR3 bases are TGTGCCAGCAGTCGCATGGTTGAGGCTGAAGCTTTCTTT. This chain links TRBV2 with TRBJ1-1; no firm D call. The V end lost 5 bases, the J end lost 6 bases, and 13 bases lay between the germline ends. The CDR3 covers 13 residues. Germline lookup yields CDR1 SNHLY and CDR2 FYNNEI. Variable domain in full (rest from reference TRBV2 and TRBJ1-1): EPEVTQTPSHQVTQMGQEVILRCVPISNHLYFYWYRQILGQKVEFLVSFYNNEISEKSEIFDDQFSVERPDGSNFTLKIRSTKLEDSAMYFCASSRMVEAEAFFGQGTRLTVV.

The chain uses TRBV2 and TRBJ2-2; 9 bases align to TRBD2. The J segment lost 1 base and the V segment lost 6 bases, leaving 21 bases of the junction unmatched. Germline-derived CDR1 and CDR2 are SNHLY and FYNNEI. The CDR3 consists of 21 residues. As DNA, the CDR3 is TGTGCCAGCAGGACCCCGAGGAGCGGGGGGCCCTACCGTATGAACACCGGGGAGCTGTTTTTT. Residues: CASRTPRSGGPYRMNTGELFF.

This clone has a single count. The chain has TRBV7-9 and TRBJ2-5, with TRBD2 matching 7 bases. Losses at the gene ends were 5 bases for V and 2 bases for J; bases not matched to a gene: 5. CDR3 size: 14 residues. CDR1 and CDR2 (germline): SEHNR, FQNEAQ (reference sequence). CDR3 sequence (DNA): TGTGCCAGCAGCAGACTGGGAGGGCAAGAGACCCAGTACTTC. Translating gives CASSRLGGQETQYF.

The chain joins TRBV29-1 to TRBJ1-1; a weak D match, TRBD1 (6 bases). In germline, CDR1 is SQVTM, CDR2 ANQGSEA. With 1 base removed from V and 7 bases from J, the gap between germline ends came to 10 bases. The CDR3 has 12 amino acids. The CDR3 DNA reads TGCAGCGTTGAAGTGGACAGTCATGAAGCTTTCTTT. This encodes CSVEVDSHEAFF.

The V call is TRBV10-3, the J call TRBJ1-1; TRBD1 matches 8 bases. From germline, CDR1 is ENHRY and CDR2 SYGVKD. The CDR3 length is 13 residues. V shed 6 bases and J 1 base; nucleotides not matched to a gene: 1. CDR3 nucleotide sequence: TGTGCCATCAGAGGGACAGGGAACACTGAAGCTTTCTTT. It codes for CAIRGTGNTEAFF.

Written as DNA, the CDR3 is TGTGCCAGCAGCACTCAGACTAGCGGGAGTGGGAATGAGCAGTTCTTC. As protein: CASSTQTSGSGNEQFF. The chain joins TRBV11-2 to TRBJ2-1; 12 bases match TRBD2. This CDR3 has 16 residues. The V gene's germline CDR1 is SGHAT and CDR2 FQNNGV. The trim removed 5 bases at V and 7 bases at J, leaving 9 bases unmatched.

The genes are TRBV15 and TRBJ2-7, with TRBD2 matching 11 bases. V was clipped by 2 bases and J by 7 bases; unmatched bases: 10. The CDR3 has 16 amino acids. The germline V gene has CDR1 LNHNV and CDR2 YYDKDF (reference sequence). In DNA, the CDR3 is TGTGCCACCAGCAGATCCATAGCGGGGGGGCCGGGGGAGCAGTACTTC. It specifies CATSRSIAGGPGEQYF.

The chain combines TRBV4-1 with TRBJ1-5; 11 bases agree with TRBD1. Germline loops: CDR1 MGHRA, CDR2 YSYEKL. The CDR3 extends over 15 amino acids. Trimming removed 6 bases from V and 5 bases from J; junction bases left unmatched: 6. The CDR3 nucleotides read TGCGCCAGCAGTCCGGGACAGGGGGTTGATCAGCCCCAGCATTTT. This encodes CASSPGQGVDQPQHF.